This T cell receptor beta chain was obtained from a study of Graves' ophthalmopathy and Graves' hyperthyroidism. The CDR3 loop spans 15 amino acids. Germline loops: CDR1 SGHTA, CDR2 FQGNSA. This clonotype has a count of ten or more. Its antigen is not identified. At one of its ends the junction is not consistent with the germline gene, which may arise from a read error. The study's findings and limits: The model predicted progression of ophthalmopathy with a sensitivity of around 70%, and its specificity was 72.22%. A model of 13 signatures distinguished ophthalmopathy from stable hyperthyroidism at approximately 88% sensitivity and 65% to 84% specificity.

Ophthalmopathy-affected donors exhibited moderate-to-severe activity, CAS ≥3, NOSPECS ≥4, and duration under 3 months. It was on clinical symptoms, serum thyroxine, TRAb, thyroid ultrasound and orbital computed tomography that diagnosis relied. The authors amplified TCR beta CDR3 regions from RNA transcripts. Investigators did first-round RT-PCR with HTBI primers, then second-round multiplex PCR. One entry per CDR3 protein results from TCRdb running MiXCR on the multiplex PCR reads. The table records around 470,000 distinct CDR3 sequences, over 13% of them present only once. The sample consisted of blood. The source is a woman aged 25 to 45 with Graves' ophthalmopathy. This chain connects TRBV7-2 to TRBJ2-7; 11 bases are shared with TRBD2. The CDR3 here is CASSLAGGPSYEQYF. The CDR3 nucleotides read TGTGCCAGCAGCCTAGCGGGGGGCCCTTCCTACGAGCAGTACTTC.